What follows describes a single T cell receptor beta chain. What it binds is unknown. This sample is part of a study of T cells after yellow fever vaccination. Study-level findings and limits: Boosting was followed by the reappearance of most primary-vaccination clones (96% CD4, about 90% CD8).

Trimming left V 3 bases short and J 6 bases short, with 12 bases between. Germline V gene data show CDR1 as MDHEN and CDR2 as SYDVKM. The CDR3 has 13 residues. As TCR cDNA was made by 5'RACE template switching, a universal primer site and UMIs were added. Each CDR3 protein is one row after TCRdb ran MiXCR on the 5' RACE reads. In the table there are 620,000 or so distinct CDR3 sequences, less than 20% of which are singletons. The clonotype comes from a man between 18 and 35 years old who received the YFV17D yellow fever vaccine. The chain uses TRBV28 and TRBJ2-7, with TRBD2 as a possible D gene (5 bases). The source material was PBMCs, sampled 5 days after the first yellow fever vaccination. The CDR3 DNA reads as TGTGCCAGCAGTTTCCCGCCCGGGGTCGAGCAGTACGTC. This gives the protein CASSFPPGVEQYV.